This is a list of T cell receptor beta chains from one sample in a study of blood T cell repertoires in COVID-19. Assay used: immunoSEQ multiplex PCR; TCRdb lists only in-frame clones, some missing. The table records over 200,000 clones, approximately 88% of them present only once. Sequencing was performed on peripheral blood. These receptors came from a man aged 35 to 55 with acute or convalescent COVID-19. CDR3s include the opening cysteine and the closing phenylalanine or tryptophan. The order of the fields is J gene, V gene, D gene, clone size, CDR3 DNA, CDR3 protein. D genes are given only for firm matches. Size values are once, few and many counts, or a class for expanded clones, and some rows have none.

TRBJ2-3,TRBV11-2,TRBD2,NA,TGTGCCAGCAGCCCGTGGGACTACACAGATACGCAGTATTTT,CASSPWDYTDTQYF
TRBJ2-5,TRBV11-2,TRBD2,NA,TGTGCCAGCAGCTTAATCCAGCGGGAGGTTCAAGAGACCCAGTACTTC,CASSLIQREVQETQYF
TRBJ1-2,TRBV5-4,TRBD1,few,TGTGCCAGCAGCCGCGACAGGGGTAACTATGGCTACACCTTC,CASSRDRGNYGYTF
TRBJ1-1,TRBV14,NA,NA,TGTGCCAGCGGGAGGGATACTGAAGCTTTCTTT,CASGRDTEAFF
TRBJ1-1,TRBV7-2,TRBD1,NA,TGTGCCAGCAGCCCAAGGACAGGGAGCACTGAAGCTTTCTTT,CASSPRTGSTEAFF
TRBJ1-1,TRBV5-1,NA,once,TGCGCCAGCAGCTTGGAGGCGGACACTGAAGCTTTCTTT,CASSLEADTEAFF
TRBJ1-3,TRBV9,NA,NA,TGTGCCAGCAGCGAAGACCCCGGACAAGTTGGAAACACCATATATTTT,CASSEDPGQVGNTIYF
TRBJ1-4,TRBV30,NA,NA,TGTGCCTGGCTTAAAGGGGGAAAACTGTTTTTT,CAWLKGGKLFF
TRBJ2-3,TRBV19,TRBD2,NA,TGTGCCAGTAGTATTTCTAGCGGGAGGGCCCCAGATACGCAGTATTTT,CASSISSGRAPDTQYF
TRBJ1-1,TRBV5-4,NA,once,TGTGCCAGCAGCTTGGCAGGCAGCCAACAAGGTGAAGCTTTCTTT,CASSLAGSQQGEAFF
TRBJ1-2,TRBV18,NA,NA,TGTGCCAGCTCACCCGACACTAACTATGGCTACACCTTC,CASSPDTNYGYTF
TRBJ2-1,TRBV30,TRBD2,NA,TGTGCCTGGAGTGGCAGCGGGAGTATGTACAATGAGCAGTTCTTC,CAWSGSGSMYNEQFF
TRBJ2-3,TRBV29-1,TRBD1,NA,TGCAGCGTTACCTGGGACAGGGGTGCAGATACGCAGTATTTT,CSVTWDRGADTQYF
TRBJ1-2,TRBV14,NA,NA,TGTGCCAGCAGCCAAGATCAGCTAGAATACTATGGCTACACCTTC,CASSQDQLEYYGYTF
TRBJ2-5,TRBV6-5,TRBD1,NA,TGTGCCAGCAGTATTCAGGGGGCCGTATTTAAAAACTTC,CASSIQGAVFKNF
TRBJ2-1,TRBV7-7,TRBD1,NA,TGTGCCAGCAGCTATGGGACAGGGAACGACAATGAGCAGTTCTTC,CASSYGTGNDNEQFF
TRBJ2-5,TRBV15,NA,NA,TGTGCCACCAGCAGAGACAGGGGAAATGAAGAGACCCAGTACTTC,CATSRDRGNEETQYF
TRBJ1-1,TRBV5-1,TRBD1,NA,TGCGCCAGCAGCCTAGGGGGACAGGAGGAAGCTTTCTTT,CASSLGGQEEAFF
TRBJ2-7,TRBV12-3/TRBV12-4,NA,NA,TGTGCCAGCAGTTTCAGGACAGACTACGAGCAGTACTTC,CASSFRTDYEQYF
TRBJ1-3,TRBV19,NA,NA,TGTGCCAGTTCAGGGGCGCAAGGAAACACCATATATTTT,CASSGAQGNTIYF
TRBJ1-4,TRBV19,NA,NA,TGTGCCAGTAGTATCGGACAGACAAACGAAAAACTGTTTTTT,CASSIGQTNEKLFF
TRBJ1-5,TRBV5-1,NA,NA,TGCGCCAGCAGCCCTGTCGGAGGCAGCAATCAGCCCCAGCATTTT,CASSPVGGSNQPQHF
TRBJ2-7,TRBV29-1,TRBD1,NA,TGCAGCGTCCCCTATGGGCAGGGGGCTAACTACGAGCAGTACTTC,CSVPYGQGANYEQYF
TRBJ1-1,TRBV6-5,NA,NA,TGTGCCAGCAGACTCCTCGCCCCGGGGACTGAAGCTTTCTTT,CASRLLAPGTEAFF
TRBJ2-1,TRBV21-1,NA,NA,TGTGCCAGCAGCACCGGAACTAGCGGGAGTTCTTACAATGAGCAGTTCTTC,CASSTGTSGSSYNEQFF
TRBJ2-1,TRBV5-4,NA,NA,TGTGCCAGCAGCTTAGGACAGCGGTACAATGAGCAGTTCTTC,CASSLGQRYNEQFF
TRBJ1-6,TRBV30,TRBD1,NA,TGTGCCGGGGACAGGGGGCGCCTTGGATCACCCCTCCACTTT,CAGDRGRLGSPLHF
TRBJ2-5,TRBV5-1,NA,NA,TGCGCCAGCAGACCTCAGGGACTGGTGGTAGAGACCCAGTACTTC,CASRPQGLVVETQYF
TRBJ1-2,TRBV14,NA,NA,TGTGCCAGCAGCCAGTACCGAATGGATACGGGGAACTATGGCTACACCTTC,CASSQYRMDTGNYGYTF
TRBJ2-2,TRBV5-5,TRBD1,NA,TGTGCCAGCAGCTTGGAGGGACAGAGCCTCGGGGAGCTGTTTTTT,CASSLEGQSLGELFF
TRBJ2-1,TRBV19,NA,NA,TGTGCCAGTAGCCGGGACTCGAGCTCCTACAATGAGCAGTTCTTC,CASSRDSSSYNEQFF
TRBJ1-5,TRBV19,TRBD1,NA,TGTGCCAGTAGTGTGAGACAGGGGGCAGAGGGTCCCCAGCATTTT,CASSVRQGAEGPQHF
TRBJ1-3,TRBV3-1/TRBV3-2,NA,NA,TGTGCCAGCAGCCATTCTCCATCCGGTTTTGGAAACACCATATATTTT,CASSHSPSGFGNTIYF
TRBJ2-1,TRBV10-2,TRBD1,few,TGCGCCAGCAGTCCAGGCCCCGGGACAGAATACAATGAGCAGTTCTTC,CASSPGPGTEYNEQFF
TRBJ2-2,TRBV24-1,TRBD2,NA,TGTGCCACCAGTGCGGCGGGAGACACCGGGGAGCTGTTTTTT,CATSAAGDTGELFF
TRBJ1-5,TRBV19,NA,NA,TGTGCCAGTACTTACGGAGGGAGCAATCAGCCCCAGCATTTT,CASTYGGSNQPQHF
TRBJ2-7,TRBV5-1,NA,NA,TGCGCCAGCAGCTCACAGCGGGACGAGCAGTACTTC,CASSSQRDEQYF
TRBJ1-1,TRBV6-5,NA,NA,TGTGCCGTCCACTTGTGGGGGCGCGGAACTGAAGCTTTCTTT,CAVHLWGRGTEAFF
TRBJ2-7,TRBV27,NA,NA,TGTGCCAGACCACCTACCTACGAGCAGTACTTC,CARPPTYEQYF
TRBJ2-3,TRBV7-2,NA,few,TGTGCCAGCAGCTTTGGCGGGTTCAGAGGAGATACGCAGTATTTT,CASSFGGFRGDTQYF
TRBJ2-3,TRBV5-6,NA,once,TGTGCCAGCAGCTTGGGGACTAGCACAGATACGCAGTATTTT,CASSLGTSTDTQYF
TRBJ1-2,TRBV28,NA,NA,TGTGCCAGCAGGACCCAGGAAGGCTATGGCTACACCTTC,CASRTQEGYGYTF
TRBJ2-6,TRBV7-2,NA,NA,TGTGCCAGCAGCTTAGGGGCCGGAGGCTCTGGGGCCAACGTCCTGACTTTC,CASSLGAGGSGANVLTF